The sequence of this TCR beta chain was determined in a study of blood T cell repertoires in COVID-19. Only in-frame clones appear in the TCRdb table, and some are missing; sequencing was by immunoSEQ multiplex PCR. The sample contains about 270,000 clones, approximately 91% of which appear only once. Germline V CDR1 and CDR2: SGHTA, FQGNSA. The CDR3 loop spans 14 amino acids. Trimming cost V 5 bases and J 6 bases, with 16 bases left between them. The chain couples TRBV7-2 to TRBJ1-1, with D possibly TRBD1 on 6 matching bases. Sequenced material: PBMCs or T cells enriched from blood (not recorded which). The TCR sequence derives from a woman aged 40 to 50 with acute COVID-19. The CDR3: CASSHIGGLSEAFF. CDR3 coding DNA: TGTGCCAGCAGCCATATCGGGGGGCTTTCTGAAGCTTTCTTT.